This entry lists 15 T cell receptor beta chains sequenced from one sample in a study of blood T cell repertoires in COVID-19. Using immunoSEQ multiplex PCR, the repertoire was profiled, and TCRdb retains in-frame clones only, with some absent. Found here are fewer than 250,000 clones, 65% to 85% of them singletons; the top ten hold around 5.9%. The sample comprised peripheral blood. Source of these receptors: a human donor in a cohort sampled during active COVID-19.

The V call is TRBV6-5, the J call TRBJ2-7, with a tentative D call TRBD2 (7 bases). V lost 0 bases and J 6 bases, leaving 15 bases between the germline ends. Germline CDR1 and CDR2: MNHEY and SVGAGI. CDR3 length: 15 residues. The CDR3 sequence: CASSYSRGAVGEQYF. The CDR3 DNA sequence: TGTGCCAGCAGTTACTCACGGGGGGCCGTGGGCGAGCAGTACTTC.

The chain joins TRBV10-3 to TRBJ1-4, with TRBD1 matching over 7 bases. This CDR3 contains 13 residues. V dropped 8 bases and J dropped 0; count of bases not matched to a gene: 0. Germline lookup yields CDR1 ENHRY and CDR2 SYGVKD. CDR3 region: CAIQGATNEKLFF. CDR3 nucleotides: TGTGCCATCCAGGGGGCAACTAATGAAAAACTGTTTTTT.

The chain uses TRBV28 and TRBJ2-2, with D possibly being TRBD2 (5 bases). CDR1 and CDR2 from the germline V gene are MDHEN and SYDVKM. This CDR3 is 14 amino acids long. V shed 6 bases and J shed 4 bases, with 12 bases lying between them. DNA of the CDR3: TGTGCCAGCAGCCACGGTGAGGGCACCGGGGAGCTGTTTTTT. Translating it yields CASSHGEGTGELFF.

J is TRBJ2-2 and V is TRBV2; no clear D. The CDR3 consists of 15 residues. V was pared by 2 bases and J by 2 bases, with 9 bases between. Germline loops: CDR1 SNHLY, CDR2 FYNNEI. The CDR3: CASSEQTLNTGELFF. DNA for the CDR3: TGTGCCAGCAGTGAACAGACTTTAAACACCGGGGAGCTGTTTTTT. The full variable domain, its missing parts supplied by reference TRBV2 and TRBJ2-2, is EPEVTQTPSHQVTQMGQEVILRCVPISNHLYFYWYRQILGQKVEFLVSFYNNEISEKSEIFDDQFSVERPDGSNFTLKIRSTKLEDSAMYFCASSEQTLNTGELFFGEGSRLTVL.

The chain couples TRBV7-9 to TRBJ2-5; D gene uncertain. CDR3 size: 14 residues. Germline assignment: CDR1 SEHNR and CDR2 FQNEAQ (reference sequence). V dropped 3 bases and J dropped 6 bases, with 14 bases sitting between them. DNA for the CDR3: TGTGCCAGCAGCTTTCCCGACTCGGGTCAGACCCAGTACTTC. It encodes CASSFPDSGQTQYF.

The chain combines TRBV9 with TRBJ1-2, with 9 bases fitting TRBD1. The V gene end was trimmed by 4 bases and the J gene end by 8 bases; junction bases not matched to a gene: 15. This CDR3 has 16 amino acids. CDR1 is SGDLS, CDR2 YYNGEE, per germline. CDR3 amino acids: CASSIDAMGQGSGYTF. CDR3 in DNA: TGTGCCAGCAGCATCGATGCTATGGGACAGGGAAGCGGCTACACCTTC.

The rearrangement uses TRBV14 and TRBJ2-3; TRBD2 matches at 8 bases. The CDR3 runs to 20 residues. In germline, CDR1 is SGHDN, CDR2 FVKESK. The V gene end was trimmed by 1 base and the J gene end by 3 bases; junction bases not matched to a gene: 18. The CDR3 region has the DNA TGTGCCAGCAGCCAAGCCTCACCGGGACTAGTGGGGTTGGGGACAGATACGCAGTATTTT. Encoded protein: CASSQASPGLVGLGTDTQYF.

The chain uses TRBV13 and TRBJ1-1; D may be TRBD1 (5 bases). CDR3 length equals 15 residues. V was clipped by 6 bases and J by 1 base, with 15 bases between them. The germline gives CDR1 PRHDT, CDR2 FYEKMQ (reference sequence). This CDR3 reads CASRVRGSENTEAFF. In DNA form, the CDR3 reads TGTGCCAGCAGGGTCCGGGGGTCGGAGAACACTGAAGCTTTCTTT. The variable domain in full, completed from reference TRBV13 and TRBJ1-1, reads AAGVIQSPRHLIKEKRETATLKCYPIPRHDTVYWYQQGPGQDPQFLISFYEKMQSDKGSIPDRFSAQQFSDYHSELNMSSLELGDSALYFCASRVRGSENTEAFFGQGTRLTVV.

The CDR3 region is CASSTTRASGLYEQYF. CDR3 nucleotides: TGTGCCAGCAGTACTACTAGGGCTAGCGGACTCTACGAGCAGTACTTC. The V call is TRBV3-1 (or the pseudogene TRBV3-2), the J call TRBJ2-7, with TRBD2 matching over 7 bases. Germline assignment: CDR1 LGHDT and CDR2 YNNKEL (reference sequence). CDR3 length: 16 residues. With 6 bases clipped from V and 3 bases from J, the junction kept 14 bases outside the gene matches.

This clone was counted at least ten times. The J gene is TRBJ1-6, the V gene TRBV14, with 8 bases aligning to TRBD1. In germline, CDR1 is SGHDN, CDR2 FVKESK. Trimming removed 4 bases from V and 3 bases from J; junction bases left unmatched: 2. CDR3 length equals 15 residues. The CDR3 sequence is CASSLGTGYNSPLHF. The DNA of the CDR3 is TGTGCCAGCAGCCTCGGGACAGGCTATAATTCACCCCTCCACTTT.

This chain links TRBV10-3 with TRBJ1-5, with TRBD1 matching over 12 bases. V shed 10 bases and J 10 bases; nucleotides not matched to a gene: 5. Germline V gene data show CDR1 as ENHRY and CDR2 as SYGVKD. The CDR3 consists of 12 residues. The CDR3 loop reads CASAGTGGPQHF. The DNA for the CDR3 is TGTGCCAGTGCCGGGACAGGGGGCCCCCAGCATTTT.

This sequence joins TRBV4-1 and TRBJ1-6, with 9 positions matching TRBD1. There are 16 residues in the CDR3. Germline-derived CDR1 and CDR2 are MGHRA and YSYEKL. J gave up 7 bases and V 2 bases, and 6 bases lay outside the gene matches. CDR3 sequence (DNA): TGCGCCAGCAGCCAATTGCCGGGACAGGGAAATTCACCCCTCCACTTT. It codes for CASSQLPGQGNSPLHF.

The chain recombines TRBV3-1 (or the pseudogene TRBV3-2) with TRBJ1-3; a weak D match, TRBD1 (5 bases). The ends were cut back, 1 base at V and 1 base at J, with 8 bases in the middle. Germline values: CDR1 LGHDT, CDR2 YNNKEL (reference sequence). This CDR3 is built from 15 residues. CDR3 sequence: CASSQVRGSGNTIYF. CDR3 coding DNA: TGTGCCAGCAGCCAAGTAAGGGGTTCTGGAAACACCATATATTTT.

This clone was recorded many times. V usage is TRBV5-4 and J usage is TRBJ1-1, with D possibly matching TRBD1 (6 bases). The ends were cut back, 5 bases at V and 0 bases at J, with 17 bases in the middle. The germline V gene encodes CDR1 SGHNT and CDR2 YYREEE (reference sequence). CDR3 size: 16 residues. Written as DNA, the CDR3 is TGTGCCAGCAGTTTAAAGACAGGCCCTATGAACACTGAAGCTTTCTTT. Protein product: CASSLKTGPMNTEAFF.

The CDR3, as DNA: TGTGCCAGTAGTATACCCAGCGGGGGGGGCAATGAGCAGTTCTTC. Its protein is CASSIPSGGGNEQFF. The rearrangement links TRBV19 to TRBJ2-1; 10 positions match TRBD2. The length of the CDR3 is 15 residues. J was trimmed by 6 bases and V by 2 bases; bases with no gene match: 4. Germline V gene data show CDR1 as LNHDA and CDR2 as SQIVND (reference sequence).